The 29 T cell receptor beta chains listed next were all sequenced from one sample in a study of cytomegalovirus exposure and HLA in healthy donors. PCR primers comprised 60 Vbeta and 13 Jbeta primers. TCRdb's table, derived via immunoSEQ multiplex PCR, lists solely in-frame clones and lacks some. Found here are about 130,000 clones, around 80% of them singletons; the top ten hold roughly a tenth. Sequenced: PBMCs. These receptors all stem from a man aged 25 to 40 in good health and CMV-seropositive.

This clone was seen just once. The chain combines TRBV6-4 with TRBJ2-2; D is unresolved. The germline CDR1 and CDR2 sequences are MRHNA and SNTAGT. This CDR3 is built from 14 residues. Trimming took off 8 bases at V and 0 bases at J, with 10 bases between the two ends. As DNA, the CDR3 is TGTGCCAGCTCATTGTCAGCGAACACCGGGGAGCTGTTTTTT. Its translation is CASSLSANTGELFF.

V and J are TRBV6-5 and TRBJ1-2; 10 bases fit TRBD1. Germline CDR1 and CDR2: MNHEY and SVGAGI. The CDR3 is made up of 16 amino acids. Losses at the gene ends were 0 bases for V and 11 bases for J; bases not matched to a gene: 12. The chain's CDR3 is CASSYSGTGASLRYTF. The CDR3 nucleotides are TGTGCCAGCAGTTACTCAGGGACAGGGGCATCTTTGAGGTACACCTTC.

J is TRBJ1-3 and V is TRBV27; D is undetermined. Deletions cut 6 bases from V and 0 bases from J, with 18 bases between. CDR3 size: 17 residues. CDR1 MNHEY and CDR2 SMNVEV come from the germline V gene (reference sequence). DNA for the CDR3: TGTGCCAGCAGCCCCGGCTTCGTTCCTAGCTCTGGAAACACCATATATTTT. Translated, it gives CASSPGFVPSSGNTIYF.

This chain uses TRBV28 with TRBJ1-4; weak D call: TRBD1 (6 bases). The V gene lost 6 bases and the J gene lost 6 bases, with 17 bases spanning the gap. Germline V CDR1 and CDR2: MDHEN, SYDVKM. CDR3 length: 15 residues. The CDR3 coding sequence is TGTGCCAGCAGGGACCTCAGGGGATCTTATGAAAAACTGTTTTTT. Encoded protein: CASRDLRGSYEKLFF. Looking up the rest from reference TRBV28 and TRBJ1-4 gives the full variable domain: DVKVTQSSRYLVKRTGEKVFLECVQDMDHENMFWYRQDPGLGLRLIYFSYDVKMKEKGDIPEGYSVSREKKERFSLILESASTNQTSMYLCASRDLRGSYEKLFFGSGTQLSVL.

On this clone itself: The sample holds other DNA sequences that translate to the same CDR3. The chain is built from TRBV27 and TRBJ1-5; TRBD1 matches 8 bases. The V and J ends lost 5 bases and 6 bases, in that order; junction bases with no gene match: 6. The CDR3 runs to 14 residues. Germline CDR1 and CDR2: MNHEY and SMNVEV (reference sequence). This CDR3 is CASSLQGVGQPQHF. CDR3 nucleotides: TGTGCCAGCAGTCTACAGGGGGTGGGTCAGCCCCAGCATTTT.

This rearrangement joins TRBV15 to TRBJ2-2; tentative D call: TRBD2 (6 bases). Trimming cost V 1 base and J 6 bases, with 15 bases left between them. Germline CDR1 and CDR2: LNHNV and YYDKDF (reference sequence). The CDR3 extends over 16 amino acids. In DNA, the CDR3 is TGTGCCACCAGCAGAGGCCACGGGAGTAACGCCGGGGAGCTGTTTTTT. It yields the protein CATSRGHGSNAGELFF.

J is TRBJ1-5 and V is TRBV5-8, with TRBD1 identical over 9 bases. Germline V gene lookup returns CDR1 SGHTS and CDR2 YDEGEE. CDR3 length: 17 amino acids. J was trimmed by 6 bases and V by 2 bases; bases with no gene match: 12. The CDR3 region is CASSFWRQGTGFQPQHF. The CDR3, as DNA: TGTGCCAGCAGCTTTTGGCGGCAGGGGACAGGGTTTCAGCCCCAGCATTTT. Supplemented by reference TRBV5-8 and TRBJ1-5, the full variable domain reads EAGVTQSPTHLIKTRGQQATLRCSPISGHTSVYWYQQALGLGLQFLLWYDEGEERNRGNFPPRFSGRQFPNYSSELNVNALELEDSALYLCASSFWRQGTGFQPQHFGDGTRLSIL.

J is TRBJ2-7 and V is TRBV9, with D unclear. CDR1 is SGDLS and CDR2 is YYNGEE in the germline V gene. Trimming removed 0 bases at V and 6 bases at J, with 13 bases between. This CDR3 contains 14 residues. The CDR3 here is CASSVGPSGSEQYF. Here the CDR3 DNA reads TGTGCCAGCAGCGTAGGCCCGTCTGGCTCCGAGCAGTACTTC.

CDR3 in DNA: TGTGCCAGCAGCTTAGGAATAGCGGGTTCCTCCTACAATGAGCAGTTCTTC. This codes for CASSLGIAGSSYNEQFF. This chain connects TRBV7-6 to TRBJ2-1; TRBD2 matches at 7 bases. This CDR3 spans 17 amino acids. The J segment lost 0 bases and the V segment lost 1 base, leaving 6 bases of the junction unmatched. The germline gives CDR1 SGHVS, CDR2 FNYEAQ.

The DNA of the CDR3 is TGCGCCAGCAGCCGACTAGCAAGTGCGAACACCGGGGAGCTGTTTTTT. It encodes CASSRLASANTGELFF. The rearrangement uses TRBV5-1 and TRBJ2-2; 7 nucleotides line up with TRBD2. CDR1 SGHRS and CDR2 YFSETQ come from the germline V gene. V lost 4 bases, J lost 0 bases, and 6 bases stayed unmatched. The CDR3 is made up of 16 amino acids.

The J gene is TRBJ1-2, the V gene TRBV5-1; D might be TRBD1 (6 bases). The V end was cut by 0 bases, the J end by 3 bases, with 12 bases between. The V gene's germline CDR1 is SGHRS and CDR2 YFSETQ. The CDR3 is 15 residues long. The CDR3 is CASSLALGQYYGYTF. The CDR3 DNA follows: TGCGCCAGCAGCTTGGCCCTCGGACAGTACTATGGCTACACCTTC.

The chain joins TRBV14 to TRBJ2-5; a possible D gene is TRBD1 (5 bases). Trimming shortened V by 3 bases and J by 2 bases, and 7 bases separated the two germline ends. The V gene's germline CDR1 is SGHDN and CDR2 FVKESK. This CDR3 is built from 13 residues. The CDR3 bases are TGTGCCAGCAGCCAGGCAGGGCAAGAGACCCAGTACTTC. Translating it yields CASSQAGQETQYF.

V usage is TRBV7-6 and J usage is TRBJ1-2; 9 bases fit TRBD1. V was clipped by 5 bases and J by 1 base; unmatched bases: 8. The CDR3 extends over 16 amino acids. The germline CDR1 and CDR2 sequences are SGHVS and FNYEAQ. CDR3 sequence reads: CASSPPEGQGNYGYTF. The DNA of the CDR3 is TGTGCCAGCAGCCCTCCGGAGGGACAGGGTAACTATGGCTACACCTTC.

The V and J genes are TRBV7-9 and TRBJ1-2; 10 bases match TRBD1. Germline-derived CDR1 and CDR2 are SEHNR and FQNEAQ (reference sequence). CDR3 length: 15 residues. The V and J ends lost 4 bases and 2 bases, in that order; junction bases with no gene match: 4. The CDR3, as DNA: TGTGCCAGCAGCTCAACGACAGGGGGCAACTATGGCTACACCTTC. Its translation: CASSSTTGGNYGYTF.

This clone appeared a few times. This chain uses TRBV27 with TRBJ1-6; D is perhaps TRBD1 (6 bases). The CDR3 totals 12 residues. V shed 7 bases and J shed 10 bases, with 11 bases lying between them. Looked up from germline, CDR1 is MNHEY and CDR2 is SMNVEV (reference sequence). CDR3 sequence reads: CASTTGRSPLHF. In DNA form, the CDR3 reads TGTGCCAGCACCACAGGGCGCTCACCCCTCCACTTT.

CDR3 bases: TGCGCCAGCAGCCAAGATCAGCGAATTGGCGGGGAGCTGTTTTTT. It is translated as CASSQDQRIGGELFF. The chain carries TRBV4-3 and TRBJ2-2; no definite D call. The germline CDR1 and CDR2 sequences are LGHNA and YSLEER. The CDR3 runs 15 residues. Between the trimmed V and J ends, which lost 0 bases and 7 bases, there was a span of 12 bases.

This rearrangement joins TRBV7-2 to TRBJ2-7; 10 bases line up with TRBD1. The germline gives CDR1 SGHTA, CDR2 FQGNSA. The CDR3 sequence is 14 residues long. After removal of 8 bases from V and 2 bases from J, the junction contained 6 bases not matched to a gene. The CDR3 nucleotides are TGTGCCAGCGGAGACAGGGGGCGAACCTACGAGCAGTACTTC. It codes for CASGDRGRTYEQYF. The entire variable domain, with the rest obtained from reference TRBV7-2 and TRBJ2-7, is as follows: GAGVSQSPSNKVTEKGKDVELRCDPISGHTALYWYRQSLGQGLEFLIYFQGNSAPDKSGLPSDRFSAERTGGSVSTLTIQRTQQEDSAVYLCASGDRGRTYEQYFGPGTRLTVT.

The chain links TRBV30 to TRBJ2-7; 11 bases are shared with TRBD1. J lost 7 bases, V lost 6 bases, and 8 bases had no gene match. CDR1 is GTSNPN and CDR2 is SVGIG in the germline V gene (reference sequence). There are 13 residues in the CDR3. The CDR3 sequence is CACLDRGLGEQYF. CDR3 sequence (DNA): TGTGCCTGCTTGGACAGGGGGCTAGGGGAGCAGTACTTC.

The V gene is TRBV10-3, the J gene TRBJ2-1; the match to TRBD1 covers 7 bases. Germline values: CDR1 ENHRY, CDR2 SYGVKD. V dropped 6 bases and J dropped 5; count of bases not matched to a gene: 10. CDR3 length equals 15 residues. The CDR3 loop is CAIRERTGDNNEQFF. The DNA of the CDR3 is TGTGCCATCAGAGAAAGGACAGGAGACAACAATGAGCAGTTCTTC.

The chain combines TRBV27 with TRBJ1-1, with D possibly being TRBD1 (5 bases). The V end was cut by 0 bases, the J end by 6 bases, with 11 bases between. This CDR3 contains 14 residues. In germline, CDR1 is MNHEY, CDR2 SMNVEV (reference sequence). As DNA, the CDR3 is TGTGCCAGCAGTTTATCGGGCAGGGCCGCTGAAGCTTTCTTT. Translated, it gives CASSLSGRAAEAFF.

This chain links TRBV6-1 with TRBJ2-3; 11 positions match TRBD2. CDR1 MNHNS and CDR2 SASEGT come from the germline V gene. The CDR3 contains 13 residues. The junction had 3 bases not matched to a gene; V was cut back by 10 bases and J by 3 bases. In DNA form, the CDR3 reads TGTGCCACCACTAGCGGGAGAACAGATACGCAGTATTTT. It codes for CATTSGRTDTQYF.

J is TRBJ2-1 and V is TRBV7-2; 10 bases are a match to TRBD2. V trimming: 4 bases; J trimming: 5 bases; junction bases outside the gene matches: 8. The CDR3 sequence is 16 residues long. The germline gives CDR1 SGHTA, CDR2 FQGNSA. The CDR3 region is CASSSPLAGDHNEQFF. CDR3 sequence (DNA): TGTGCCAGCAGCTCGCCCCTAGCGGGAGATCACAATGAGCAGTTCTTC. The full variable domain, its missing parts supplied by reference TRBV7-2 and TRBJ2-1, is GAGVSQSPSNKVTEKGKDVELRCDPISGHTALYWYRQSLGQGLEFLIYFQGNSAPDKSGLPSDRFSAERTGGSVSTLTIQRTQQEDSAVYLCASSSPLAGDHNEQFFGPGTRLTVL.

This chain's CDR3 is CASSLEGVRGHEAFF. Written as DNA, the CDR3 is TGTGCCAGCAGCTTAGAAGGCGTCAGGGGACATGAAGCTTTCTTT. The chain has TRBV11-2 and TRBJ1-1, with a weak D call TRBD1 (6 bases). The V end was cut by 0 bases, the J end by 7 bases, with 15 bases between. The V gene's germline CDR1 is SGHAT and CDR2 FQNNGV. The CDR3 extends over 15 amino acids.

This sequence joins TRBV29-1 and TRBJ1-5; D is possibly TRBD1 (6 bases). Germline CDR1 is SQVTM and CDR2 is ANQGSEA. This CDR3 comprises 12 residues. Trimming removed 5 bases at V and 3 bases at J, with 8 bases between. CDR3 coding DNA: TGCAGCGTTCAGGGGAACAATCAGCCCCAGCATTTT. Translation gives CSVQGNNQPQHF.

In DNA, the CDR3 is TGTGCCAGCAGCTTGGGGGGGCCCTACAATGAGCAGTTCTTC. Translation gives CASSLGGPYNEQFF. The chain couples TRBV7-2 to TRBJ2-1, with D perhaps TRBD2 (7 bases). V lost 3 bases and J 2 bases, leaving 8 bases between the germline ends. CDR3 size: 14 residues. Germline V gives CDR1 SGHTA, CDR2 FQGNSA.

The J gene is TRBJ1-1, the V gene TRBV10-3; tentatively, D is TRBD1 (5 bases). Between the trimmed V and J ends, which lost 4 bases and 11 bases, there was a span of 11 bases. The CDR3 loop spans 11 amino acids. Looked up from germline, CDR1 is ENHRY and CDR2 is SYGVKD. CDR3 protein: CAISGKGMAFF. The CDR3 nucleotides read TGTGCCATCAGTGGAAAGGGGATGGCTTTCTTT.

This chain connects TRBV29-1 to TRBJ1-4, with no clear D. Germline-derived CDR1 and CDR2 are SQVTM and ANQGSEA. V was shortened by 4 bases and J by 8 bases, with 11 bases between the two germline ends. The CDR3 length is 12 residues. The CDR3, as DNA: TGCAGCGTTGGGCGGAACGAGGAAAAACTGTTTTTT. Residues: CSVGRNEEKLFF.

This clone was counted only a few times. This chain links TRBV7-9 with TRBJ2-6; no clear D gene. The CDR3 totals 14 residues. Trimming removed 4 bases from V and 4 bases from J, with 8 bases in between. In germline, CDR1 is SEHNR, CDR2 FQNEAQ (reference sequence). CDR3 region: CASSSSRGANVLTF. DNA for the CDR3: TGTGCCAGCAGCTCTTCTCGGGGGGCCAACGTCCTGACTTTC.

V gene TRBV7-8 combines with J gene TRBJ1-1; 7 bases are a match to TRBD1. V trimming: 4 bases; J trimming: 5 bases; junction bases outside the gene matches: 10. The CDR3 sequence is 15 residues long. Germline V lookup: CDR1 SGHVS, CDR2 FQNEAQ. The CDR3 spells CASSSRRGRGTEAFF. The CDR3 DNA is TGTGCCAGCAGCTCCAGGAGGGGGCGGGGAACTGAAGCTTTCTTT.